This T cell receptor beta chain was retrieved from a study of shared clonotypes between healthy human individuals. In the study overall: Per-donor plates numbered three CD4 naive, three CD4 memory, two CD8 naive and one CD8 memory. Overall study findings and caveats: In having few donors, the study represented limited genetic and exposure-history diversity.

In replicate PCRs of sorted subsets, around 0.2 ug DNA, 29,000 or so T cell genomes, was used. Per the authors' pipeline: Filtering differed for immunoSEQ, which gave only junction sequences without quality scores. The assay was immunoSEQ multiplex PCR, and TCRdb's table has in-frame clones only and misses some. Clone size and V and J calls were adopted from that table, with D and trimming inferred from the DNA. The table includes some 1.4 million clones, around 95% detected once. The CDR3 extends over 15 amino acids. The germline V gene encodes CDR1 LNHDA and CDR2 SQIVND (reference sequence). Trimming shortened V by 3 bases and J by 2 bases, and 13 bases separated the two germline ends. This clone appeared a single time. Its specificity is not known.

V usage is TRBV19 and J usage is TRBJ1-2; tentatively, D is TRBD1 (6 bases). This clonotype originated in a young man in good health. Source material: naive CD4+ T cells sorted from blood. Subset defined: CD45RA+ positively selected. CDR3 nucleotides: TGTGCCAGTAGTATCCAAGCCACAGGGAACTATGGCTACACCTTC. Translation gives CASSIQATGNYGYTF.